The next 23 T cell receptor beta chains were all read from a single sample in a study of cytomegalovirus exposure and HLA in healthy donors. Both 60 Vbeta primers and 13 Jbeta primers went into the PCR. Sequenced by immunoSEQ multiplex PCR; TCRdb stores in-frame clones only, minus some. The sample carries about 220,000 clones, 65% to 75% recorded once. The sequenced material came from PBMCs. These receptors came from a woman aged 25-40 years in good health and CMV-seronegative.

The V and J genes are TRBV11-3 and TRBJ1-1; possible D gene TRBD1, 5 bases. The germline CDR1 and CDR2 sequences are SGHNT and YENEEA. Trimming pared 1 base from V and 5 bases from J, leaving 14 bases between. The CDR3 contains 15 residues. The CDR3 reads CASSLVPGGVTEAFF. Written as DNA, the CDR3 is TGTGCCAGCAGCTTAGTTCCGGGGGGGGTGACTGAAGCTTTCTTT. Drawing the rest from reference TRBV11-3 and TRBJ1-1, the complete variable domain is EAGVVQSPRYKIIEKKQPVAFWCNPISGHNTLYWYLQNLGQGPELLIRYENEEAVDDSQLPKDRFSAERLKGVDSTLKIQPAELGDSAVYLCASSLVPGGVTEAFFGQGTRLTVV.

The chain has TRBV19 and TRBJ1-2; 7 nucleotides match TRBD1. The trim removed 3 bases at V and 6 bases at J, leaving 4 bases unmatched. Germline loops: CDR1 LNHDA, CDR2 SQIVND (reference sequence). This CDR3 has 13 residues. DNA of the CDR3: TGTGCCAGTAGTATGACAGGGTTCGATGGCTACACCTTC. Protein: CASSMTGFDGYTF.

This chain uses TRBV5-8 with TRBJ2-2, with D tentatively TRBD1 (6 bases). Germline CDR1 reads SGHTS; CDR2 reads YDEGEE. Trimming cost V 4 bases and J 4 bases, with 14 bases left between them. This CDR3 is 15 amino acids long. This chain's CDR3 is CASSPYRVITGELFF. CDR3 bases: TGTGCCAGCAGCCCGTACAGGGTTATCACCGGGGAGCTGTTTTTT.

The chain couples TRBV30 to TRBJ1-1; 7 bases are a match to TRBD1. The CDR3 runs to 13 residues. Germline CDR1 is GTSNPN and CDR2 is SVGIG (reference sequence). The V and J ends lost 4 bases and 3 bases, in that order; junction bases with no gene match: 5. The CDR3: CAWNGDRYTEAFF. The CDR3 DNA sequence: TGTGCCTGGAACGGGGACAGATACACTGAAGCTTTCTTT.

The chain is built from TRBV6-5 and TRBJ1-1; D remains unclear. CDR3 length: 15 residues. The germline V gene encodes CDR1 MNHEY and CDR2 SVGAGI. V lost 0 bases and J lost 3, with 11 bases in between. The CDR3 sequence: CASSYSTSGDTEAFF. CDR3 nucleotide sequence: TGTGCCAGCAGTTACTCAACCTCGGGAGACACTGAAGCTTTCTTT.

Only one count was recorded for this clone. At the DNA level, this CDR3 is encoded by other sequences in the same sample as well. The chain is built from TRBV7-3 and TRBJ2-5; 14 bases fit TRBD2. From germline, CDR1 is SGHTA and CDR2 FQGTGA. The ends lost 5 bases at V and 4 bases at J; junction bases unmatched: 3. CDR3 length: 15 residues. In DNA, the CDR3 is TGTGCCAGCAGCCCCGGACTAGCGGGAGGAGAGACCCAGTACTTC. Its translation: CASSPGLAGGETQYF.

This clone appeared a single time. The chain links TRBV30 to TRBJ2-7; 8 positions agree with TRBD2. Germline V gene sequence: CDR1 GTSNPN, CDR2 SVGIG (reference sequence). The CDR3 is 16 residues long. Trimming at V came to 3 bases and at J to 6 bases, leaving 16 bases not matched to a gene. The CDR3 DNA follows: TGTGCCTGGAGCGCTGGTGGCCTAGCGGGCGAGGGCGAGCAGTACTTC. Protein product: CAWSAGGLAGEGEQYF.

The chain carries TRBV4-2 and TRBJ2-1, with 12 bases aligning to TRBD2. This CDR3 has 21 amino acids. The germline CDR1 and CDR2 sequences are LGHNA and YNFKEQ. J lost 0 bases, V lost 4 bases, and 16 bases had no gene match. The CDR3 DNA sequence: TGTGCCAGCAGCCCCCGGCGGGCTAGCGGGGGGGTTTCCGGCTCCTACAATGAGCAGTTCTTC. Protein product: CASSPRRASGGVSGSYNEQFF.

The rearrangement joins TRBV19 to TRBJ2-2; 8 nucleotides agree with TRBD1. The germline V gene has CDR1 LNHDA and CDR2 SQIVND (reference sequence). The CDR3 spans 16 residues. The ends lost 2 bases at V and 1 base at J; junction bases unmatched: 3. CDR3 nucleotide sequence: TGTGCCAGTAGTATAATCACAGGGGGGAACACCGGGGAGCTGTTTTTT. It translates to CASSIITGGNTGELFF.

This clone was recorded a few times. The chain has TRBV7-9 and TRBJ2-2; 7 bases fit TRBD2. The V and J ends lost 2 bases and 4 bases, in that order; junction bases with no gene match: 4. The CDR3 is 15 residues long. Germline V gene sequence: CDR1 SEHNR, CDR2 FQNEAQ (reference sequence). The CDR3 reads CASSLHGGGTGELFF. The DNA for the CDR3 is TGTGCCAGCAGCTTACACGGCGGGGGCACCGGGGAGCTGTTTTTT. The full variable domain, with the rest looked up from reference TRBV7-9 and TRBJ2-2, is DTGVSQNPRHKITKRGQNVTFRCDPISEHNRLYWYRQTLGQGPEFLTYFQNEAQLEKSRLLSDRFSAERPKGSFSTLEIQRTEQGDSAMYLCASSLHGGGTGELFFGEGSRLTVL.

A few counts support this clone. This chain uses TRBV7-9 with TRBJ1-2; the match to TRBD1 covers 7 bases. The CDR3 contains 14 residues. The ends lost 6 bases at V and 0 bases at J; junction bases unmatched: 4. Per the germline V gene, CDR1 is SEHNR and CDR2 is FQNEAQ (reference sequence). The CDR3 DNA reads TGTGCCAGCAGACAGGGGACAGCTAACTATGGCTACACCTTC. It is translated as CASRQGTANYGYTF.

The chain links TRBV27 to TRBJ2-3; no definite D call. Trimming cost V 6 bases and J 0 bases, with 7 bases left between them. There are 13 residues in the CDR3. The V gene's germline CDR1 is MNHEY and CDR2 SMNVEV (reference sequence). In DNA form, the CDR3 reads TGTGCCAGCAGGCCCACTAGCACAGATACGCAGTATTTT. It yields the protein CASRPTSTDTQYF.

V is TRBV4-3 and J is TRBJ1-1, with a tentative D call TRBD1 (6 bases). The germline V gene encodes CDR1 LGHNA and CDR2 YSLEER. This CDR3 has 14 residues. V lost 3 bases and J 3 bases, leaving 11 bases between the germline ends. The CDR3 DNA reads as TGCGCCAGCAGCCATCTACAGGGAGACACTGAAGCTTTCTTT. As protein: CASSHLQGDTEAFF.

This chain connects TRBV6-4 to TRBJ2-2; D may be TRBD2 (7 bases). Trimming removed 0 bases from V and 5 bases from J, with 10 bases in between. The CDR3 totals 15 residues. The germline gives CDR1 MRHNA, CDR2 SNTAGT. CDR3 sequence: CASSDSRGGTGELFF. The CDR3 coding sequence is TGTGCCAGCAGTGACTCGAGGGGGGGGACCGGGGAGCTGTTTTTT.

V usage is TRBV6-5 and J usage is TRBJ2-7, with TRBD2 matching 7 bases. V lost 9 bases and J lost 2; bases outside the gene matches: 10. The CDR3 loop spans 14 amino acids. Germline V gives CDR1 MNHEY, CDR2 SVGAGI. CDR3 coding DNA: TGTGCCAGTAGTCCTCCGGGGGGTACCTACGAGCAGTACTTC. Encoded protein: CASSPPGGTYEQYF.

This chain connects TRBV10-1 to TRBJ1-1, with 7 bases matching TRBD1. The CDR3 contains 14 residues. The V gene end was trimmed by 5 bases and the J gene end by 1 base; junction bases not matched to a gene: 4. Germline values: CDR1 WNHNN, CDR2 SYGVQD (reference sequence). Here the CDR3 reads CASSTGVGNTEAFF. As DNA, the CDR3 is TGCGCCAGCAGTACAGGGGTAGGGAACACTGAAGCTTTCTTT.

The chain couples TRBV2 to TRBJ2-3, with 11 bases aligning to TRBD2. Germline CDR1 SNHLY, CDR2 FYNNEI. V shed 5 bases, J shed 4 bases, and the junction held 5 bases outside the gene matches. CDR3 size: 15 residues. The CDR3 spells CASSSTSGGADTQYF. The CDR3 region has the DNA TGTGCCAGCAGTTCTACTAGCGGGGGCGCAGATACGCAGTATTTT.

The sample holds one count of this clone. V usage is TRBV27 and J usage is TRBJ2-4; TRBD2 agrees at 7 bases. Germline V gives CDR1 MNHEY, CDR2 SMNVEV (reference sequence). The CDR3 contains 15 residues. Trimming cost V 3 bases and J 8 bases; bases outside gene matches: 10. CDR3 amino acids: CASSFGAGVRDIQYF. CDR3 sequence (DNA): TGTGCCAGCAGTTTTGGGGCGGGAGTTCGCGACATTCAGTACTTC.

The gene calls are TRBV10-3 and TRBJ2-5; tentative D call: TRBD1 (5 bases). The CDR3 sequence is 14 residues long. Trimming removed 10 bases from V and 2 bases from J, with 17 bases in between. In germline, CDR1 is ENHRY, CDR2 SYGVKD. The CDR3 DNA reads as TGTGCCACTTCTGTGCAGGGCGAGCAAGAGACCCAGTACTTC. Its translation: CATSVQGEQETQYF.

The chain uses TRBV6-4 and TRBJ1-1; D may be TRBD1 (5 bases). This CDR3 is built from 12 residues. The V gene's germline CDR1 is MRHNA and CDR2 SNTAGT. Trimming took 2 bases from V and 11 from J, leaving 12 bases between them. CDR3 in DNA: TGTGCCAGCAGTGACAACAGGCATCGGGCTTTCTTT. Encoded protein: CASSDNRHRAFF.

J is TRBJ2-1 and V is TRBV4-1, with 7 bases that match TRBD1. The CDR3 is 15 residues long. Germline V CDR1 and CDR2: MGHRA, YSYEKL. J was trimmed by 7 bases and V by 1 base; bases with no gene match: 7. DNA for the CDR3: TGCGCCAGCAGCCAAGGTTTCACAGGGGTGAATGAGCAGTTCTTC. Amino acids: CASSQGFTGVNEQFF.

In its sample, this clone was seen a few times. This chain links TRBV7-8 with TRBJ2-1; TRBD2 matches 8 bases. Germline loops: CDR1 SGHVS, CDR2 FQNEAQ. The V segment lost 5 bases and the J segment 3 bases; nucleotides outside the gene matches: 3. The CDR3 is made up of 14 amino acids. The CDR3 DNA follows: TGTGCCAGCAGCCCCGGGACTAGCTACAATGAGCAGTTCTTC. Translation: CASSPGTSYNEQFF.

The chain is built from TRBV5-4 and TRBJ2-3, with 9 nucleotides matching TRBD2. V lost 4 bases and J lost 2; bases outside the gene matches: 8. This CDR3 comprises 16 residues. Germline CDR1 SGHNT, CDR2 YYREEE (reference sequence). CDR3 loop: CASSVRLAEFTDTQYF. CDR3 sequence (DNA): TGTGCCAGCAGCGTTAGACTAGCGGAGTTCACAGATACGCAGTATTTT.